This TCR beta chain was sequenced during a study of shared clonotypes between healthy human individuals. The germline V gene has CDR1 ENHRY and CDR2 SYGVKD. V was cut by 0 bases and J by 4 bases, with 7 bases left in between. This CDR3 is built from 13 residues. Overall study findings and caveats: Generally, naive subsets came out with larger estimated richness than memory subsets.

This clone appeared once. Its antigen is currently unknown. Clones were read by immunoSEQ multiplex PCR, and TCRdb kept only the in-frame ones, dropping some. Of some 2 million clones in the sample, approximately 95% are singletons; the top ten hold under 0.15%. Nashville, Tennessee was home to all donors, who were Caucasian adults. The study separated CD4+ cells into CD45RA+ naive and CD45RA-negative memory subsets. This chain links TRBV10-3 with TRBJ2-7; no clear D. The sample was naive CD4+ T cells sorted from blood. The subset denotes: CD45RA+ positively selected. This clonotype was obtained from a man younger than 35 in good health. The DNA of the CDR3 is TGTGCCATCAGTGAGTCATGGGGTTACGAGCAGTACTTC. Residues: CAISESWGYEQYF.